Shown below are 18 T cell receptor beta chains from a single sample sequenced in a study of T cell responses to AZD1222 COVID-19 vaccine (dated by TCRdb to the early 2020s). Library generation was performed with the immunoSEQ multiplex PCR assay. TCRdb re-hosts the immuneACCESS table, in-frame sequences only. Its copies lack some clones; in the studies checked, an unresolved V gene accounts for under half of them, and the cause for the rest is not known. Across this sample there are approximately 300,000 clones, with around 93% seen only once. The ten largest account for around 0.6% of the sample. The time point label for this specimen denotes: about 28 days (+/-7) after the second vaccine dose. Material: peripheral blood, obtained 28 days after the second AZD1222 dose. These receptor sequences come from an adult who received the AZD1222 COVID-19 vaccine.

The chain uses TRBV28 and TRBJ1-2, with a possible D match to TRBD1 (6 bases). Germline-derived CDR1 and CDR2 are MDHEN and SYDVKM. The CDR3 consists of 12 residues. CDR3 bases: TGTGCTCTCCACAGGGTAAACTATGGCTACACCTTC. It encodes CALHRVNYGYTF.

Details on this clone: Within the sample, other DNA sequences also encode this same CDR3. The rearrangement uses TRBV18 and TRBJ2-7, with D hard to call. CDR3 size: 13 residues. CDR1 is KGHSH, CDR2 LQKENI, per germline. The V and J ends lost 1 base and 5 bases respectively, with 9 bases between them. CDR3 DNA sequence: TGTGCCAGCTCACCACGGGAAGGCGACGAGCAGTACTTC. Its translation: CASSPREGDEQYF.

The V and J genes are TRBV7-3 and TRBJ2-1; 8 nucleotides match TRBD1. In germline, CDR1 is SGHTA, CDR2 FQGTGA. CDR3 length equals 15 residues. The junction had 13 bases not matched to a gene; V was cut back by 5 bases and J by 10 bases. This CDR3 reads CASSLAGTGGGEQFF. In DNA form, the CDR3 reads TGTGCCAGCAGCCTGGCCGGGACAGGAGGTGGAGAGCAGTTCTTC.

The chain is built from TRBV5-1 and TRBJ1-2; 9 bases line up with TRBD1. The CDR3 extends over 15 amino acids. J lost 7 bases, V lost 0 bases, and 7 bases had no gene match. Germline loops: CDR1 SGHRS, CDR2 YFSETQ. DNA of the CDR3: TGCGCCAGCAGCTTGGTCGAGACAGGGGGAAGTGGCTACACCTTC. Translation: CASSLVETGGSGYTF.

This chain joins TRBV7-9 and TRBJ1-5, with 8 bases that match TRBD1. The CDR3 is made up of 19 amino acids. The V segment lost 3 bases and the J segment 11 bases; nucleotides outside the gene matches: 24. From germline, CDR1 is SEHNR and CDR2 FQNEAQ (reference sequence). CDR3 loop: CASSFKLRQGPYYHHTQHF. The CDR3 DNA reads as TGTGCCAGCAGCTTTAAGTTAAGACAGGGGCCCTATTATCATCACACCCAGCATTTT.

This clone was observed a few times. The chain uses TRBV12-3 or TRBV12-4 and TRBJ1-6; tentative D call: TRBD1 (5 bases). The CDR3 runs 13 residues. V gave up 7 bases and J gave up 8 bases, with 12 bases separating them. This chain's CDR3 is CASNRDVYSPLHF. The CDR3 nucleotides read TGTGCCAGCAACCGGGACGTCTATTCACCCCTCCACTTT.

The chain combines TRBV19 with TRBJ2-4; 7 bases fit TRBD2. After removal of 1 base from V and 1 base from J, the junction contained 4 bases not matched to a gene. Germline V gives CDR1 LNHDA, CDR2 SQIVND (reference sequence). The length of the CDR3 is 16 residues. The chain's CDR3 is CASSIVSGGAKNIQYF. Here the CDR3 DNA reads TGTGCCAGTAGTATAGTCTCCGGGGGGGCCAAAAACATTCAGTACTTC.

This rearrangement joins TRBV5-1 to TRBJ1-3, with D possibly being TRBD1 (5 bases). Looked up from germline, CDR1 is SGHRS and CDR2 is YFSETQ. V dropped 4 bases and J dropped 0 bases, with 11 bases sitting between them. The length of the CDR3 is 15 residues. The CDR3 loop reads CASSPGGISGNTIYF. In nucleotides, the CDR3 is TGCGCCAGCAGCCCGGGGGGAATCTCTGGAAACACCATATATTTT.

With respect to this clone: An end of the junction differs from the germline gene, which may be a read error. CDR3 loop: CAISEMGGSNEQYF. CDR3 bases: TGTGCCATCAGTGAGATGGGGGGCTCCAACGAGCAGTACTTC. The chain joins TRBV10-3 to TRBJ2-7; D assignment may be TRBD1 or TRBD2 (6 bases each). In germline, CDR1 is ENHRY, CDR2 SYGVKD. CDR3 length: 14 residues.

This chain links TRBV7-2 with TRBJ2-2; D uncertain. This CDR3 is built from 12 residues. Trimming removed 3 bases from V and 6 bases from J, with 5 bases in between. Germline CDR1 is SGHTA and CDR2 is FQGNSA. The CDR3 region has the DNA TGTGCCAGCAGCTTTACCCCCGGGGAGCTGTTTTTT. Its translation is CASSFTPGELFF.

The V call is TRBV19, the J call TRBJ1-5; 9 bases are a match to TRBD1. Trimming cost V 4 bases and J 6 bases; bases outside gene matches: 7. Germline V gives CDR1 LNHDA, CDR2 SQIVND (reference sequence). The CDR3 is 15 amino acids. The chain's CDR3 is CASSTRHRGLQPQHF. In DNA form, the CDR3 reads TGTGCCAGTAGTACCCGCCACAGGGGGCTTCAGCCCCAGCATTTT.

The rearrangement joins TRBV5-1 to TRBJ1-6; D is unclear. The V gene's germline CDR1 is SGHRS and CDR2 YFSETQ. This CDR3 has 17 amino acids. Trimming cost V 3 bases and J 0 bases, with 13 bases left between them. CDR3 coding DNA: TGCGCCAGCAGCTCGGGCCCTCAGAGCTCCTATAATTCACCCCTCCACTTT. Translating gives CASSSGPQSSYNSPLHF.

The gene calls are TRBV15 and TRBJ1-2; no definite D call. Germline V CDR1 and CDR2: LNHNV, YYDKDF (reference sequence). Between the trimmed V and J ends, which lost 2 bases and 1 base, there was a span of 17 bases. This CDR3 has 17 residues. CDR3 DNA: TGTGCCACCAGCAGACGTTGGGAGACACCAGTTAACTATGGCTACACCTTC. Residues: CATSRRWETPVNYGYTF.

The count of this clone is one. The V call is TRBV5-5, the J call TRBJ1-5; no clear D. V was cut by 4 bases and J by 5 bases, with 13 bases left in between. Germline loops: CDR1 SGHKS, CDR2 YYEKEE (reference sequence). This CDR3 is built from 14 residues. DNA for the CDR3: TGTGCCAGCAGCCTCGTGGGAGGAGATCAGCCCCAGCATTTT. This translates into CASSLVGGDQPQHF.

V gene TRBV28 combines with J gene TRBJ2-7; TRBD1 aligns across 9 bases. This CDR3 spans 15 amino acids. In germline, CDR1 is MDHEN, CDR2 SYDVKM. The trim removed 4 bases at V and 2 bases at J, leaving 6 bases unmatched. DNA for the CDR3: TGTGCCAGCAGTTCTCGCGACAGGGGGACCTACGAGCAGTACTTC. Protein product: CASSSRDRGTYEQYF.

V is TRBV6-6 and J is TRBJ2-7; D is possibly TRBD2 (5 bases). Germline CDR1 reads MNHNY; CDR2 reads SVGAGI (reference sequence). The germline V and J ends were trimmed by 5 bases and 0 bases, with 17 bases remaining between them. The CDR3 extends over 16 amino acids. CDR3 in amino acids: CASSPRLGRASYEQYF. The CDR3 region has the DNA TGTGCCAGCAGTCCACGACTCGGGCGGGCCTCCTACGAGCAGTACTTC.

The sample holds one count of this clone. The rearrangement links TRBV6-4 to TRBJ2-1, with D possibly being TRBD1 (6 bases). V was clipped by 2 bases and J by 7 bases, with 18 bases between them. The CDR3 covers 16 residues. Germline V lookup: CDR1 MRHNA, CDR2 SNTAGT. As DNA, the CDR3 is TGTGCCAGCAGTGACGAAGGGCAGGGAAGGGGGAATGAGCAGTTCTTC. It encodes CASSDEGQGRGNEQFF.

The rearrangement links TRBV7-8 to TRBJ2-2; 8 nucleotides line up with TRBD2. The germline V gene has CDR1 SGHVS and CDR2 FQNEAQ. The CDR3 length is 16 residues. Trimming took 7 bases from V and 0 from J; bases not matched to a gene: 7. CDR3 in amino acids: CASTQAGAPNTGELFF. CDR3 coding DNA: TGTGCCAGCACCCAAGCGGGGGCGCCGAACACCGGGGAGCTGTTTTTT.